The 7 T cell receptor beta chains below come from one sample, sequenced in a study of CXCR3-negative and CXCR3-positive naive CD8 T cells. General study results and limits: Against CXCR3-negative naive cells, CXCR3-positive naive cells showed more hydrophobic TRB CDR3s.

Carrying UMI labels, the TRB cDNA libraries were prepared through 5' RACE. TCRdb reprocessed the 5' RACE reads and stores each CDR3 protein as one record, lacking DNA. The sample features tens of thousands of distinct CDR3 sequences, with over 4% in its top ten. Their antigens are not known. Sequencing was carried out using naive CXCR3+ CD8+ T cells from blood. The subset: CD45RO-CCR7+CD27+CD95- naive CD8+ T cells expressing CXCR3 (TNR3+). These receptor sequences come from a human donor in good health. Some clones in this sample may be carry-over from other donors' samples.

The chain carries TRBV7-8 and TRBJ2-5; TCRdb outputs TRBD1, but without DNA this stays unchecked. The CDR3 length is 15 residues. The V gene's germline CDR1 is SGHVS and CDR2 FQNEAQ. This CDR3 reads CASSLSEWGEETQYF.

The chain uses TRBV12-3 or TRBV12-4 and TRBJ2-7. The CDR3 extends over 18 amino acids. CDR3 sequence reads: CASSLTSAIGQTTYEQYF.

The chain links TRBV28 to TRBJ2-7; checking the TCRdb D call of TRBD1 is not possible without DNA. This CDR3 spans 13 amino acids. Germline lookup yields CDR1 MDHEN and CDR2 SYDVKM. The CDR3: CASSSSGDYEQYF.

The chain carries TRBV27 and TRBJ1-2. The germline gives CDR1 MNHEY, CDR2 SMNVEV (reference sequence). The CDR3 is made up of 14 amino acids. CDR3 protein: CASSLRASGYGYTF.

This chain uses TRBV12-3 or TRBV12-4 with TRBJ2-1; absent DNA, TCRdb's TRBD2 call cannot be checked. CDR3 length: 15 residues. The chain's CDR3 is CASNSVSGNFDEQFF.

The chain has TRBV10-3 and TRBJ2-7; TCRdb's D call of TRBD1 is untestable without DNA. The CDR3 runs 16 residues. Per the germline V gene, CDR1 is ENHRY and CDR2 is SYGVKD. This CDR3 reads CAIMKEGQGIFDEQYF.

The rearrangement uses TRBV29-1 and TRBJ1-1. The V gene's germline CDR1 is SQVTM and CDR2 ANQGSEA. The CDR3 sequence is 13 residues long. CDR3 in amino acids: CGVDQGPDTGAFF.